Listed below are T cell receptor beta chains from one sample, sequenced in a study of T cell responses to AZD1222 COVID-19 vaccine. Repertoires were generated with immunoSEQ multiplex PCR, while TCRdb's copy carries only in-frame clones and drops some. This repertoire shows 150,000 to 200,000 clones, approximately 94% found once; its top ten account for about 0.6%. The material was peripheral blood, obtained on day 0 of AZD1222 vaccination. All receptors derive from an adult in good health. Each CDR3 is given with its conserved first and last residue. D genes are given only for firm matches. Not all rows give a size; the values are once, few, many and, for expanded clones, a class.

D gene	V gene	J gene	clone size	CDR3 protein	CDR3 DNA
NA	TRBV3-1/TRBV3-2	TRBJ1-6	NA	CASSEEASSYNSPLHF	TGTGCCAGCAGCGAAGAGGCCAGCTCCTATAATTCACCCCTCCACTTT
NA	TRBV4-2	TRBJ1-1	NA	CASSQGTEAFF	TGTGCCAGCAGCCAAGGCACTGAAGCTTTCTTT
TRBD2	TRBV18	TRBJ2-2	NA	CASSQGTSPNTGELFF	TGTGCCAGCTCACAAGGGACTAGCCCAAACACCGGGGAGCTGTTTTTT
NA	TRBV19	TRBJ2-3	NA	CASSPRQGGLGTDTQYF	TGTGCCAGTAGTCCCCGACAGGGGGGACTAGGCACAGATACGCAGTATTTT
NA	TRBV7-9	TRBJ1-1	NA	CASSLARGRASEAFF	TGTGCCAGCAGCTTAGCGCGGGGCAGGGCCAGTGAAGCTTTCTTT
NA	TRBV30	TRBJ1-2	NA	CAWSAGSGYTF	TGTGCCTGGAGCGCGGGGTCTGGCTACACCTTC
TRBD1	TRBV28	TRBJ1-5	few	CASSPTRAGGGQPQHF	TGTGCCAGCTCACCCACGAGGGCAGGGGGCGGCCAGCCCCAGCATTTT
TRBD1	TRBV2	TRBJ1-1	NA	CASKRDREITEAFF	TGTGCCAGCAAACGGGACAGGGAAATCACTGAAGCTTTCTTT
NA	TRBV3-1/TRBV3-2	TRBJ1-6	few	CASSPRAGVSSPLHF	TGTGCCAGCAGCCCCCGGGCGGGAGTAAGTTCACCCCTCCACTTT
TRBD2	TRBV30	TRBJ2-1	NA	CASSATSGYNEQFF	TGTGCCTCATCCGCGACTAGCGGCTACAATGAGCAGTTCTTC
NA	TRBV4-2	TRBJ2-3	few	CASSQSVGNTDTQYF	TGTGCCAGCAGCCAATCCGTCGGGAACACAGATACGCAGTATTTT
TRBD2	TRBV2	TRBJ2-2	NA	CASIGVPGLGAGELFF	TGTGCCAGCATCGGGGTCCCGGGACTAGGGGCCGGGGAGCTGTTTTTT
TRBD1	TRBV6-5	TRBJ1-2	NA	CATPGTGQMLYGYTF	TGTGCCACCCCTGGGACGGGACAGATGCTCTATGGCTACACCTTC
NA	TRBV7-2	TRBJ1-2	NA	CASSLFTAVYGYTF	TGTGCCAGCAGCTTATTCACCGCGGTCTATGGCTACACCTTC
NA	TRBV19	TRBJ1-5	NA	CASRWQGNQPQHF	TGTGCCAGTAGGTGGCAAGGCAATCAGCCCCAGCATTTT
TRBD2	TRBV5-1	TRBJ2-7	NA	CASSLTSGTYEQYF	TGCGCCAGCAGCTTGACTAGCGGGACCTACGAGCAGTACTTC
NA	TRBV10-2	TRBJ1-2	NA	CASSEGTYGYTF	TGCGCCAGCAGTGAAGGGACCTATGGCTACACCTTC
NA	TRBV27	TRBJ2-5	NA	CASSLSVGWSETQYF	TGTGCCAGCAGTTTATCCGTCGGGTGGTCGGAGACCCAGTACTTC
NA	TRBV6-5	TRBJ2-1	NA	CASQRTSLLYNEQFF	TGTGCCAGCCAACGGACTTCCCTGCTTTACAATGAGCAGTTCTTC
NA	TRBV29-1	TRBJ2-5	NA	CSVEKGGSQYF	TGCAGCGTTGAGAAGGGGGGCTCTCAGTACTTC
TRBD2	TRBV5-1	TRBJ2-1	NA	CASSLGGRSSYNEQFF	TGCGCCAGCAGCTTAGGCGGGAGAAGTTCCTACAATGAGCAGTTCTTC
TRBD2	TRBV19	TRBJ2-7	few	CASSTTSGSYTGSYEQYF	TGTGCCAGTAGTACGACTAGCGGGAGCTACACTGGCTCCTACGAGCAGTACTTC
NA	TRBV19	TRBJ2-6	NA	CASSRGAGANVLTF	TGTGCCAGTAGTAGGGGAGCTGGGGCCAACGTCCTGACTTTC
NA	TRBV7-9	TRBJ1-2	NA	CALSRLNYGYTF	TGTGCCTTATCCCGGCTTAACTATGGCTACACCTTC
TRBD2	TRBV28	TRBJ2-7	NA	CASSSGLADYEQYF	TGTGCCAGCAGTTCGGGACTAGCGGACTACGAGCAGTACTTC
TRBD2	TRBV27	TRBJ2-1	NA	CASSPRGTSGYNEQFF	TGTGCCAGCAGTCCCCGCGGGACTAGCGGGTACAATGAGCAGTTCTTC
TRBD1	TRBV2	TRBJ2-1	NA	CASSLGRGTFNEQFF	TGTGCCAGCAGCTTAGGCAGGGGGACCTTCAATGAGCAGTTCTTC
NA	TRBV27	TRBJ1-4	NA	CASSLSREGQKLFF	TGTGCCAGCAGTTTATCCCGAGAGGGTCAAAAACTGTTTTTT
TRBD1	TRBV5-4	TRBJ1-2	NA	CASSSRDRGAFGYTF	TGTGCCAGCAGCTCTCGGGACAGGGGAGCCTTTGGCTACACCTTC
NA	TRBV19	TRBJ1-2	NA	CASSIAYGYTF	TGTGCCAGTAGTATCGCGTATGGCTACACCTTC
NA	TRBV5-1	TRBJ2-2	NA	CASSLQGRRNTGELFF	TGCGCCAGCAGCTTACAGGGAAGGAGGAACACCGGGGAGCTGTTTTTT
NA	TRBV19	TRBJ1-1	NA	CASSLGGAEAFF	TGTGCCAGTAGTCTAGGGGGTGCTGAAGCTTTCTTT
NA	TRBV5-1	TRBJ1-6	NA	CASQLEGGNSYNSPLHF	TGCGCCAGCCAGCTGGAGGGCGGAAACAGCTATAATTCACCCCTCCACTTT
NA	TRBV5-1	TRBJ1-2	few	CASSPGGRSSGGYTF	TGCGCCAGCAGCCCGGGGGGTCGGTCCTCTGGTGGCTACACCTTC
TRBD2	TRBV6-4	TRBJ2-1	NA	CASSPTSGRRDEQFF	TGTGCCAGCAGCCCGACTAGCGGGAGGAGGGATGAGCAGTTCTTC
NA	TRBV12-3/TRBV12-4	TRBJ1-1	NA	CASSGGPNTEAFF	TGTGCCAGCAGCGGGGGGCCCAACACTGAAGCTTTCTTT
NA	TRBV6-2/TRBV6-3	TRBJ2-7	NA	CASSYSLGGRGIYEQYF	TGTGCCAGCAGTTACTCACTCGGGGGTAGAGGTATCTACGAGCAGTACTTC
TRBD1	TRBV19	TRBJ2-2	NA	CASSFDTTGKPNTGELFF	TGTGCCAGTAGTTTCGACACGACAGGGAAGCCGAACACCGGGGAGCTGTTTTTT
NA	TRBV21-1	TRBJ1-2	few	CASSKQGGYTF	TGTGCCAGCAGCAAACAGGGTGGCTACACCTTC
NA	TRBV13	TRBJ1-1	NA	CASSAGPEAFF	TGTGCCAGCAGCGCGGGTCCTGAAGCTTTCTTT
NA	TRBV19	TRBJ1-5	NA	CASSMGGQPQHF	TGTGCCAGTAGTATGGGAGGGCAGCCCCAGCATTTT
TRBD2	TRBV6-6	TRBJ2-3	NA	CASSYPLSGNTDTQYF	TGTGCCAGCAGTTACCCTCTGAGCGGGAACACAGATACGCAGTATTTT
NA	TRBV28	TRBJ1-6	once	CASRKRGVLWNSPLHF	TGTGCCAGCAGAAAAAGGGGGGTCCTTTGGAATTCACCCCTCCACTTT
NA	TRBV6-5	TRBJ2-3	NA	CASTRQGYTDTQYF	TGTGCCAGCACTCGTCAGGGTTACACAGATACGCAGTATTTT
NA	TRBV4-1	TRBJ1-2	NA	CASSQDNQGFYGYTF	TGCGCCAGCAGCCAAGATAACCAGGGGTTCTATGGCTACACCTTC
NA	TRBV6-5	TRBJ1-4	NA	CASSSRRTNEKLFF	TGTGCCAGCAGTAGTAGGCGAACTAATGAAAAACTGTTTTTT
TRBD1	TRBV18	TRBJ2-7	NA	CASSPRQGSTYEQYF	TGTGCCAGCTCCCCGAGACAGGGATCGACCTACGAGCAGTACTTC